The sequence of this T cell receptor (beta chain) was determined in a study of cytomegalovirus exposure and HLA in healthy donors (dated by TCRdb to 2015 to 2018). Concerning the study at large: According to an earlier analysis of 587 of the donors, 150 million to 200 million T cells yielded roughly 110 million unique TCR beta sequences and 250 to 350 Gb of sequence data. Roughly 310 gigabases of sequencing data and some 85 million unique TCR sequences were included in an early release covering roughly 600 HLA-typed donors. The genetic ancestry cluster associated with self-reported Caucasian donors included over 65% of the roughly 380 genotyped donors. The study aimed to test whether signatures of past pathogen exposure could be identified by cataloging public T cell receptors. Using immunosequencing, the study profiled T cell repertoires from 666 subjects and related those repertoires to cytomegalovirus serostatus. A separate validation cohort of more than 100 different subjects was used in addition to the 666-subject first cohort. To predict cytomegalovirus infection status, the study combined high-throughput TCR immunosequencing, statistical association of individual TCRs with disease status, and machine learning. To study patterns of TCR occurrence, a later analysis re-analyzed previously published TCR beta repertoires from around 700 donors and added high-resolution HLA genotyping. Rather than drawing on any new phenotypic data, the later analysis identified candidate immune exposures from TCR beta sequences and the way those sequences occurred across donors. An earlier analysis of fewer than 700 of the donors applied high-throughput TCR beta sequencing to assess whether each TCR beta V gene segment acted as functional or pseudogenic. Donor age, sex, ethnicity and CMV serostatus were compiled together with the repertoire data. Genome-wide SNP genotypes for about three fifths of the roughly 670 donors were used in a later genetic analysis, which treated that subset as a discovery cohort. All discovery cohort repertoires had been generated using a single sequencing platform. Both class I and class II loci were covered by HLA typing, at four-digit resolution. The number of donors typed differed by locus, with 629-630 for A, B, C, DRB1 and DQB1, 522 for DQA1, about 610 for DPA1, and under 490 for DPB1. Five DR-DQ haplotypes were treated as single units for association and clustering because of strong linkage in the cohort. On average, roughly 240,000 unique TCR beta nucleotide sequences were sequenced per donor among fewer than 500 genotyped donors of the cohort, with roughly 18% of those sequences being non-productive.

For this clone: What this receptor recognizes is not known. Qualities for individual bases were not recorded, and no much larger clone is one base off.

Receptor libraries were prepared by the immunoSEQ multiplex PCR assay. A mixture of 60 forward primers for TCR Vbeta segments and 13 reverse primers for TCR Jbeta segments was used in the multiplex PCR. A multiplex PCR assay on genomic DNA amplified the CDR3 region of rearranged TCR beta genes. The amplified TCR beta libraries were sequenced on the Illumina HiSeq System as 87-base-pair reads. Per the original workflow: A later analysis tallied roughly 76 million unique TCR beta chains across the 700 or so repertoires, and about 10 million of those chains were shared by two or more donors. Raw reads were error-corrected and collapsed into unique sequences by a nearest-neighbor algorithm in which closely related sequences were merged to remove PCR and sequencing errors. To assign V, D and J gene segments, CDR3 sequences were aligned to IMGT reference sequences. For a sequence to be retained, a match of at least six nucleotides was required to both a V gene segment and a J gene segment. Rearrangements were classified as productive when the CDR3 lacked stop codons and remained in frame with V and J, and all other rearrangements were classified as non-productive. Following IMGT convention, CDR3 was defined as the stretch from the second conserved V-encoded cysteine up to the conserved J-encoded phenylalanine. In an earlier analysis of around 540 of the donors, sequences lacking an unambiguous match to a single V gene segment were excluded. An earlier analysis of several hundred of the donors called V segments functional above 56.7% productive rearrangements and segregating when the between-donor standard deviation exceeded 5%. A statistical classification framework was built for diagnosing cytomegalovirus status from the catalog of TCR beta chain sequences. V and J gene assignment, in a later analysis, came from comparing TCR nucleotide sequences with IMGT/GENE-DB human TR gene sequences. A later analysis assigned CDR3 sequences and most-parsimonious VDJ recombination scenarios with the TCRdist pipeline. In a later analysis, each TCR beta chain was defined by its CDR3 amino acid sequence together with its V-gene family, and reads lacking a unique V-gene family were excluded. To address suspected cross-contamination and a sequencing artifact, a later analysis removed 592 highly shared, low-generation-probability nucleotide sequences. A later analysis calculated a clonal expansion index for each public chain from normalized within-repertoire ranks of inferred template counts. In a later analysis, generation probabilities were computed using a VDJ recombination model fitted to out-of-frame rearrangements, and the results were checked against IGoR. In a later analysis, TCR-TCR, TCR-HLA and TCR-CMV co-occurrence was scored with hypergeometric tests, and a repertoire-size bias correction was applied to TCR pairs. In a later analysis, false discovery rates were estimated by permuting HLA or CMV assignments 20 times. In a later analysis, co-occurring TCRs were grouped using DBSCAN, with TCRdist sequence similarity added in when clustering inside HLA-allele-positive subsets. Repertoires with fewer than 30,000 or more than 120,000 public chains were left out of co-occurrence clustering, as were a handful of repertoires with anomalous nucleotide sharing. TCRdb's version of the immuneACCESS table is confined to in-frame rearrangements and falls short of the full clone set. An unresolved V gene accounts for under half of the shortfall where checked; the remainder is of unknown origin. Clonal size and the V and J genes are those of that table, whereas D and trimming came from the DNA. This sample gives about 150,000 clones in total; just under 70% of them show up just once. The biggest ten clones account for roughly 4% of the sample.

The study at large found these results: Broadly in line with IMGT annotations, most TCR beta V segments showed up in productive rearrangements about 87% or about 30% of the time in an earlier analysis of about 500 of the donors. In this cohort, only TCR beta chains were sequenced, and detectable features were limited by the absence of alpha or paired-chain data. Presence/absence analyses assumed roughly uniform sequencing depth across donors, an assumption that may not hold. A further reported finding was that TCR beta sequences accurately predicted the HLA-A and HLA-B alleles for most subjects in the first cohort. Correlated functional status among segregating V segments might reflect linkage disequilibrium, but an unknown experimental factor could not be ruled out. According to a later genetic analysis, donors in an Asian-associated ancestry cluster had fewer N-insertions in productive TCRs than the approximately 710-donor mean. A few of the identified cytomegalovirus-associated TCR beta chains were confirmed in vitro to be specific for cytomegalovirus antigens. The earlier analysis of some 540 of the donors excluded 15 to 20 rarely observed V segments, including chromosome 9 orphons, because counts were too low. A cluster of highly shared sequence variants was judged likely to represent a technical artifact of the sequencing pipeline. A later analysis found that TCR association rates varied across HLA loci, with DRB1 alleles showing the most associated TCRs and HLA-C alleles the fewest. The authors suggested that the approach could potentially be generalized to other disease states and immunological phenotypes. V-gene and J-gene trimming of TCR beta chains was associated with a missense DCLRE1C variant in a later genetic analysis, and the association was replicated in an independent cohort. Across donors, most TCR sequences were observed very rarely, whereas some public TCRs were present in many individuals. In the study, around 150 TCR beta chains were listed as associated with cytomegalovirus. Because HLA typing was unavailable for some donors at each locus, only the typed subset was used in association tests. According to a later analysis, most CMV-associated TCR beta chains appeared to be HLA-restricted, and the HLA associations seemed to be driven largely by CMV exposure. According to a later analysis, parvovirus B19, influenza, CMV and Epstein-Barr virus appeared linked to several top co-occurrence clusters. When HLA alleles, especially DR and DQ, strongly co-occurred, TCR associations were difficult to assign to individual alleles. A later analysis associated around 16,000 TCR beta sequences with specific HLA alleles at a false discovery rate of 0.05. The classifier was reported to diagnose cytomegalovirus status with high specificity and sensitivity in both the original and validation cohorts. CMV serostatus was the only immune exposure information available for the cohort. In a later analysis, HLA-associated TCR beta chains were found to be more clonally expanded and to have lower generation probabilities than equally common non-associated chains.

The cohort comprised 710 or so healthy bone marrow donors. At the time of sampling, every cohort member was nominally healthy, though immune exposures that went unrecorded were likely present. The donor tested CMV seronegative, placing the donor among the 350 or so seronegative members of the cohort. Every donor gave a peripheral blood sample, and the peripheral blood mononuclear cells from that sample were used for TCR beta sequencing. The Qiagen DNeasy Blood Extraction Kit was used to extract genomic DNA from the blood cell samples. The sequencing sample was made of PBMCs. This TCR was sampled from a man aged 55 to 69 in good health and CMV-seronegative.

Read as DNA, the sequence is TGTGCCAGCACCCCCCGGACTAGCGGGAGGGAGAGCTCCTACGAGCAGTACTTC. Its translation reads: CASTPRTSGRESSYEQYF. The rearranged chain carries TRBV28 and TRBJ2-7, with 15 central nucleotides matching TRBD2. CDR3 length: 18 amino acids, cysteine to phenylalanine. The CDR3 DNA has 54 bases and is translated from base 1. V loses 7 bases at its end and J loses 0 bases; junction bases beyond the gene matches: 10. CDR1 and CDR2 are read off the germline V gene as MDHEN and SYDVKM. Full variable domain (CDR3 extended with the reference TRBV28 and TRBJ2-7 proteins): DVKVTQSSRYLVKRTGEKVFLECVQDMDHENMFWYRQDPGLGLRLIYFSYDVKMKEKGDIPEGYSVSREKKERFSLILESASTNQTSMYLCASTPRTSGRESSYEQYFGPGTRLTVT.